This T cell receptor beta chain was sequenced in a study of T cell responses to AZD1222 COVID-19 vaccine. About the research overall: Whether given at about 4 or about 12 weeks, second doses were pooled. Broader study findings: The span of vaccine-associated CD4 TCRs extended across spike, with dominance at 160-218 and 743-854. Once two AZD1222 doses were given, Spike-specific TCR breadth and depth went up. In all cases, repertoires were sampled only after the peak T cell response.

A remark on this clone: Its antigen is unidentified.

The repertoire was sequenced with immunoSEQ multiplex PCR; TCRdb's copy has only in-frame clones and lacks some. The sample records about 100,000 clones, 88% being singletons. The V gene's germline CDR1 is SGHDT and CDR2 YYEEEE. CDR3 length: 14 residues. With 3 bases clipped from V and 8 bases from J, the junction kept 6 bases outside the gene matches. V gene TRBV5-6 combines with J gene TRBJ1-4; the match to TRBD1 covers 8 bases. The TCR originated in an adult in good health. Sample: peripheral blood, taken on day 0 of AZD1222 vaccination. CDR3 in amino acids: CASSSRGRREKLFF. The DNA for the CDR3 is TGTGCCAGCAGCTCCAGGGGGCGCAGGGAAAAACTGTTTTTT.